Following are 5 T cell receptor beta chains from one sample sequenced in a study of graft-versus-host responses after intestinal transplantation (dated by TCRdb to the early 2020s). The library relied on the immunoSEQ multiplex PCR assay. TCRdb limited this immuneACCESS table to in-frame rearrangements with V and J called. A share of clones is missing; checked studies link under half to unresolved V genes, and the rest is unexplained. This sample holds about 83,000 clones; about 88% were observed only once. The ten largest clones represent approximately 0.35% of the sample. The time point label, as the study defines it: cells obtained before transplantation from donor or recipient. Their antigens remain unidentified. The sample consisted of unstimulated CD4+ T cells sorted from spleen or lymph node cells, taken before intestinal transplant. The receptors were sampled from a human donor who received an intestinal transplant.

This chain's CDR3 is CASRPSAAKNIQYF. CDR3 in DNA: TGTGCCAGCCGGCCGAGCGCGGCCAAAAACATTCAGTACTTC. The rearrangement uses TRBV6-5 and TRBJ2-4; no clear D gene. Germline CDR1 and CDR2: MNHEY and SVGAGI. V lost 8 bases and J 1 base, leaving 12 bases between the germline ends. The CDR3 extends over 14 amino acids.

The chain joins TRBV7-2 to TRBJ1-4, with 9 bases that match TRBD1. Losses at the gene ends were 5 bases for V and 4 bases for J; bases not matched to a gene: 5. Germline values: CDR1 SGHTA, CDR2 FQGNSA. The CDR3 has 15 residues. CDR3: CASSPGTGINEKLFF. CDR3 nucleotides: TGTGCCAGCAGCCCCGGGACAGGGATTAATGAAAAACTGTTTTTT.

This chain uses TRBV27 with TRBJ2-3, with D tentatively TRBD1 (6 bases). Trimming shortened V by 6 bases and J by 4 bases, and 20 bases separated the two germline ends. Germline V gene sequence: CDR1 MNHEY, CDR2 SMNVEV (reference sequence). The CDR3 totals 16 residues. The CDR3 bases are TGTGCCAGCAGGTTACTGGGGACAAGAGATCCAGATACGCAGTATTTT. Its translation is CASRLLGTRDPDTQYF.

This clone was detected only once. The chain is built from TRBV5-1 and TRBJ1-2; 7 nucleotides match TRBD1. Trimming removed 4 bases from V and 2 bases from J; junction bases left unmatched: 11. Looked up from germline, CDR1 is SGHRS and CDR2 is YFSETQ. The CDR3 is 16 residues long. CDR3 region: CASSPGDSLPNYGYTF. The CDR3 nucleotides are TGCGCCAGCAGCCCTGGGGACAGCCTCCCAAACTATGGCTACACCTTC.

The chain carries TRBV6-1 and TRBJ2-1; TRBD1 might be the D (6 bases). V lost 5 bases to trimming and J lost 0 bases, with 11 bases between them. CDR3 length equals 15 residues. Germline V gene sequence: CDR1 MNHNS, CDR2 SASEGT. Written as DNA, the CDR3 is TGTGCCAGCAGTAAGGACAGTCCCTCCTACAATGAGCAGTTCTTC. Encoded protein: CASSKDSPSYNEQFF.